The clone carrying this TCR beta chain was recorded many times. CDR1 is SGHAT and CDR2 is FQNNGV in the germline V gene. Trimming removed 4 bases from V and 3 bases from J; junction bases left unmatched: 8. This CDR3 has 15 amino acids. The sample comes from a study of T-cell memory formation after mild COVID-19. TCRdb reanalysed the 5' RACE reads using MiXCR and keeps one entry per CDR3 protein. The repertoire holds around 200,000 distinct CDR3 sequences, over 9.5% seen once, with 3% in the top ten. Sequencing was done on a sample of PBMCs or a T cell subset sorted from them (not recorded which). The rearrangement joins TRBV11-2 to TRBJ2-7; 8 bases align to TRBD2. The source is a man aged 18 to 29 who had mild COVID-19 (a few samples of this study predate the infection). Cell type and time point are not known. The CDR3 DNA reads TGTGCCAGCAGCTCGCCCCGGGGGGGCATCTACGAGCAGTACTTC. This codes for CASSSPRGGIYEQYF.